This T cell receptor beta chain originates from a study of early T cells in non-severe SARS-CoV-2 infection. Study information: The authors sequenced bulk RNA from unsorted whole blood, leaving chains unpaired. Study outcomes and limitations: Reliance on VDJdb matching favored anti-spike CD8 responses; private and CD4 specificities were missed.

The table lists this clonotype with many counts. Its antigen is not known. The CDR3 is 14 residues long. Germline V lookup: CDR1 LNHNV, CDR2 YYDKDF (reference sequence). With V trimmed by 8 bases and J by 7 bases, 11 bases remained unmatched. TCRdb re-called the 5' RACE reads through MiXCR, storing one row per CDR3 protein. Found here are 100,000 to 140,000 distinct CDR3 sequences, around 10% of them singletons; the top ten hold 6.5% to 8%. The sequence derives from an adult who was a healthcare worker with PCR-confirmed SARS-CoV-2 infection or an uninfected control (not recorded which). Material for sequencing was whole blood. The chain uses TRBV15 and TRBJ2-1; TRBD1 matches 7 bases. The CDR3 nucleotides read TGTGCCACCCTCGGACAGGACCTTGGGAATGAGCAGTTCTTC. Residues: CATLGQDLGNEQFF.